One and the same sample provided the 32 T cell receptor beta chains below, sequenced in a study of long-term antiretroviral therapy in people with HIV. Version v3.0 of the immunoSEQ assay was performed at survey level. This table comes from immunoSEQ multiplex PCR, and its TCRdb copy is limited to in-frame clones, with some not included. The repertoire holds under 35,000 clones, approximately 93% seen once, with 3% to 4% in the top ten. This specimen consisted of unsorted PBMCs, obtained approximately 5 years after starting antiretroviral therapy. These receptors originate from a woman between 50 and 59 years old with HIV.

The V gene is TRBV7-2, the J gene TRBJ1-6; no firm D call. The CDR3 contains 12 residues. Between the trimmed V and J ends, which lost 5 bases and 10 bases, there was a span of 9 bases. Looked up from germline, CDR1 is SGHTA and CDR2 is FQGNSA. The CDR3 bases are TGTGCCAGCAGCCCGGGAGCCTCACCCCTCCACTTT. This gives the protein CASSPGASPLHF.

This clone occurred once. The chain combines TRBV30 with TRBJ2-7; D possibly corresponds to TRBD1 (5 bases). The CDR3 runs 15 residues. Between the trimmed V and J ends, which lost 0 bases and 2 bases, there was a span of 14 bases. Germline values: CDR1 GTSNPN, CDR2 SVGIG (reference sequence). The CDR3 is CAWSVGSGIAYEQYF. The CDR3, as DNA: TGTGCCTGGAGTGTTGGGTCAGGGATAGCCTACGAGCAGTACTTC.

J is TRBJ1-6 and V is TRBV5-4; possible D gene TRBD1, 5 bases. Germline V gives CDR1 SGHNT, CDR2 YYREEE (reference sequence). V lost 0 bases and J lost 9, with 13 bases in between. CDR3 length: 15 residues. The CDR3 DNA sequence: TGTGCCAGCAGCTTGGAACAGGCATACACTTCACCCCTCCACTTT. Translation: CASSLEQAYTSPLHF.

The V call is TRBV27, the J call TRBJ2-1, with a tentative D call TRBD2 (6 bases). In germline, CDR1 is MNHEY, CDR2 SMNVEV (reference sequence). Trimming left V 2 bases short and J 6 bases short, with 8 bases between. The CDR3 has 13 amino acids. The CDR3 nucleotides are TGTGCCAGCAGTTTAGACGGGGGCAATGAGCAGTTCTTC. Its protein is CASSLDGGNEQFF.

The chain links TRBV6-6 to TRBJ1-5; D might be TRBD1 (5 bases). Trimming removed 6 bases from V and 7 bases from J, with 13 bases in between. The CDR3 is 13 amino acids. Germline CDR1 is MNHNY and CDR2 is SVGAGI (reference sequence). This CDR3 reads CASSRDAGQPQHF. In DNA form, the CDR3 reads TGTGCCAGCAGCCGGGACGCAGGCCAGCCCCAGCATTTT.

The J gene is TRBJ2-5, the V gene TRBV4-2; 8 bases are shared with TRBD1. Germline assignment: CDR1 LGHNA and CDR2 YNFKEQ. After removal of 1 base from V and 2 bases from J, the junction contained 6 bases not matched to a gene. This CDR3 comprises 16 residues. DNA of the CDR3: TGTGCCAGCAGCCAAGGCACTCGACAGGGGCAAGAGACCCAGTACTTC. Amino acid sequence: CASSQGTRQGQETQYF.

This rearrangement joins TRBV5-6 to TRBJ2-7; D may match TRBD1 or TRBD2 (7 bases each). This CDR3 is built from 15 residues. CDR1 and CDR2 from the germline V gene are SGHDT and YYEEEE. V lost 4 bases and J lost 5, with 19 bases in between. The CDR3 spells CASSLRVPGGDEQYF. Written as DNA, the CDR3 is TGTGCCAGCAGCCTCCGGGTCCCAGGGGGGGACGAGCAGTACTTC.

The chain has TRBV2 and TRBJ1-2; D gene unclear. V was clipped by 10 bases and J by 4 bases, with 16 bases between them. This CDR3 comprises 13 residues. Germline V gene lookup returns CDR1 SNHLY and CDR2 FYNNEI. Written as DNA, the CDR3 is TGTGCCAAATCGCAGGAATCAGTCTATGGCTACACCTTC. Translating it yields CAKSQESVYGYTF. The full variable domain, with the rest looked up from reference TRBV2 and TRBJ1-2, is EPEVTQTPSHQVTQMGQEVILRCVPISNHLYFYWYRQILGQKVEFLVSFYNNEISEKSEIFDDQFSVERPDGSNFTLKIRSTKLEDSAMYFCAKSQESVYGYTFGSGTRLTVV.

V and J are TRBV5-1 and TRBJ2-7; D uncertain. The V end was cut by 0 bases, the J end by 1 base, with 8 bases between. CDR1 and CDR2 from the germline V gene are SGHRS and YFSETQ. This CDR3 has 14 residues. CDR3 amino acids: CASSLVPGSYEQYF. DNA of the CDR3: TGCGCCAGCAGCTTGGTCCCAGGTTCCTACGAGCAGTACTTC.

This clone was counted a few times. V usage is TRBV29-1 and J usage is TRBJ2-2; no clear D. Trimming stripped 6 bases from V and 2 bases from J, with 4 bases between. The germline V gene has CDR1 SQVTM and CDR2 ANQGSEA. This CDR3 is 11 amino acids long. Written as DNA, the CDR3 is TGCAGCGTAGCTAACACCGGGGAGCTGTTTTTT. This codes for CSVANTGELFF.

The rearrangement uses TRBV9 and TRBJ2-2, with 7 bases identical to TRBD1. CDR1 is SGDLS, CDR2 YYNGEE, per germline. Unmatched junction bases numbered 6, after V lost 0 bases and J lost 4 bases. This CDR3 contains 16 residues. This CDR3 is CASSVGRTGFTGELFF. In nucleotides, the CDR3 is TGTGCCAGCAGCGTAGGAAGGACAGGATTCACCGGGGAGCTGTTTTTT. Combining the CDR3 with reference TRBV9 and TRBJ2-2 gives the whole variable domain DSGVTQTPKHLITATGQRVTLRCSPRSGDLSVYWYQQSLDQGLQFLIQYYNGEERAKGNILERFSAQQFPDLHSELNLSSLELGDSALYFCASSVGRTGFTGELFFGEGSRLTVL.

The chain recombines TRBV27 with TRBJ1-6; TRBD1 aligns across 10 bases. The CDR3 is 17 amino acids. The germline V gene has CDR1 MNHEY and CDR2 SMNVEV (reference sequence). Unmatched junction bases numbered 14, after V lost 5 bases and J lost 10 bases. CDR3 loop: CASSPSGTGDRGSPLHF. Written as DNA, the CDR3 is TGTGCCAGCAGTCCATCCGGGACAGGGGACCGGGGCTCACCCCTCCACTTT.

V usage is TRBV6-6 and J usage is TRBJ1-4, with 7 bases identical to TRBD1. V lost 0 bases and J lost 8; bases outside the gene matches: 6. CDR3 size: 15 residues. Germline values: CDR1 MNHNY, CDR2 SVGAGI (reference sequence). The CDR3 region is CASSYSTGMQEKLFF. The CDR3 nucleotides read TGTGCCAGCAGTTACTCGACAGGGATGCAGGAAAAACTGTTTTTT.

This rearrangement joins TRBV9 to TRBJ2-7, with D hard to call. The germline CDR1 and CDR2 sequences are SGDLS and YYNGEE. The CDR3 covers 14 residues. V shed 0 bases and J shed 4 bases, with 11 bases lying between them. CDR3 sequence: CASSVDQVPYEQYF. The CDR3 DNA sequence: TGTGCCAGCAGCGTAGATCAGGTTCCTTACGAGCAGTACTTC.

The CDR3 DNA is TGTGCCAGCAGCTTATTAAGCGGGGGGGCCTCCTACGAGCAGTACTTC. It translates to CASSLLSGGASYEQYF. The genes are TRBV7-8 and TRBJ2-7; 10 nucleotides agree with TRBD2. V lost 2 bases and J lost 0; bases outside the gene matches: 4. Germline values: CDR1 SGHVS, CDR2 FQNEAQ. The CDR3 has 16 amino acids.

V usage is TRBV27 and J usage is TRBJ1-2; D possibly corresponds to TRBD1 (5 bases). Trimming removed 2 bases from V and 5 bases from J, with 15 bases in between. Germline CDR1 reads MNHEY; CDR2 reads SMNVEV (reference sequence). The CDR3 runs 15 residues. The CDR3 DNA sequence: TGTGCCAGCAGTTTAGGGGGTCAGCAGGCTTATGGCTACACCTTC. Protein: CASSLGGQQAYGYTF.

This chain uses TRBV11-2 with TRBJ2-6; perhaps TRBD2 as D (6 bases). V lost 2 bases to trimming and J lost 2 bases, with 7 bases between them. CDR1 is SGHAT, CDR2 FQNNGV, per germline. The CDR3 runs to 15 residues. CDR3 sequence: CASSLWGAGANVLTF. As DNA, the CDR3 is TGTGCCAGCAGCTTATGGGGGGCTGGGGCCAACGTCCTGACTTTC.

The chain recombines TRBV18 with TRBJ1-2; D is undetermined. The CDR3 contains 18 residues. V dropped 0 bases and J dropped 4 bases, with 21 bases sitting between them. CDR1 is KGHSH and CDR2 is LQKENI in the germline V gene. The CDR3 DNA reads TGTGCCAGCTCACCACCTCCCATGGTGGTTGGCCCGACCTATGGCTACACCTTC. The encoded protein is CASSPPPMVVGPTYGYTF.

The chain combines TRBV6-4 with TRBJ1-5; D unresolved. CDR1 and CDR2 from the germline V gene are MRHNA and SNTAGT. Trimming cost V 8 bases and J 2 bases, with 16 bases left between them. The CDR3 sequence is 15 residues long. CDR3 sequence: CASGGPALCNQPQHF. Here the CDR3 DNA reads TGTGCCAGCGGAGGACCGGCGCTTTGCAATCAGCCCCAGCATTTT.

This clone has just one count. The chain has TRBV7-2 and TRBJ2-7; D possibly corresponds to TRBD2 (7 bases). Germline CDR1 SGHTA, CDR2 FQGNSA. The CDR3 is 15 amino acids. Between the trimmed V and J ends, which lost 0 bases and 0 bases, there was a span of 9 bases. CDR3 coding DNA: TGTGCCAGCAGCTTAGCGGGGGGGGCCTCCTACGAGCAGTACTTC. The encoded protein is CASSLAGGASYEQYF.

This chain joins TRBV6-6 and TRBJ1-5; D is unclear. There are 14 residues in the CDR3. Germline V lookup: CDR1 MNHNY, CDR2 SVGAGI (reference sequence). V lost 5 bases and J 5 bases, leaving 13 bases between the germline ends. CDR3 loop: CASSVIGGDQPQHF. The CDR3 bases are TGTGCCAGCAGTGTGATCGGCGGGGATCAGCCCCAGCATTTT.

V gene TRBV5-1 combines with J gene TRBJ1-1; D is possibly TRBD1 (5 bases). V lost 0 bases and J 4 bases, leaving 13 bases between the germline ends. In germline, CDR1 is SGHRS, CDR2 YFSETQ. The CDR3 has 15 amino acids. The CDR3 spells CASSLDPGEATEAFF. The CDR3 region has the DNA TGCGCCAGCAGCTTGGACCCGGGGGAAGCCACTGAAGCTTTCTTT.

V is TRBV7-3 and J is TRBJ1-1; no definite D call. Between the trimmed V and J ends, which lost 0 bases and 7 bases, there was a span of 12 bases. CDR1 and CDR2 from the germline V gene are SGHTA and FQGTGA. The CDR3 spans 14 residues. The CDR3 spells CASSLTGGLSEAFF. The CDR3 bases are TGTGCCAGCAGCTTAACGGGAGGGTTGAGTGAAGCTTTCTTT.

This clone was detected once. The genes are TRBV19 and TRBJ2-1; D unclear. The CDR3 consists of 13 residues. Germline lookup yields CDR1 LNHDA and CDR2 SQIVND (reference sequence). Between the trimmed V and J ends, which lost 2 bases and 6 bases, there was a span of 8 bases. CDR3 residues: CASSIMSSNEQFF. The CDR3 region has the DNA TGTGCCAGTAGTATAATGTCTAGCAATGAGCAGTTCTTC.

The V call is TRBV7-8, the J call TRBJ1-4; D possibly corresponds to TRBD1 (6 bases). V lost 4 bases and J 3 bases, leaving 9 bases between the germline ends. Germline V gives CDR1 SGHVS, CDR2 FQNEAQ. There are 14 residues in the CDR3. CDR3 residues: CASSSDRSNEKLFF. The CDR3 DNA reads TGTGCCAGCAGCTCGGACAGATCTAATGAAAAACTGTTTTTT. The variable domain in full, completed from reference TRBV7-8 and TRBJ1-4, reads GAGVSQSPRYKVAKRGQDVALRCDPISGHVSLFWYQQALGQGPEFLTYFQNEAQLDKSGLPSDRFFAERPEGSVSTLKIQRTQQEDSAVYLCASSSDRSNEKLFFGSGTQLSVL.

V and J are TRBV10-3 and TRBJ2-5, with 12 nucleotides matching TRBD2. CDR1 is ENHRY and CDR2 is SYGVKD in the germline V gene. The ends lost 4 bases at V and 4 bases at J; junction bases unmatched: 10. This CDR3 comprises 17 residues. CDR3 protein: CAISAASGGARGETQYF. Written as DNA, the CDR3 is TGTGCCATCAGTGCGGCTAGCGGGGGGGCAAGGGGAGAGACCCAGTACTTC.

For the CDR3, the DNA is TGTGCCAGTACGGACAGGGGGCTAAACACCGGGGAGCTGTTTTTT. Residues: CASTDRGLNTGELFF. The rearrangement links TRBV2 to TRBJ2-2; TRBD1 matches 11 bases. Germline CDR1 SNHLY, CDR2 FYNNEI. With V trimmed by 9 bases and J by 2 bases, 5 bases remained unmatched. The CDR3 is 15 amino acids.

The chain joins TRBV6-5 to TRBJ1-5; D call uncertain. Germline lookup yields CDR1 MNHEY and CDR2 SVGAGI. V lost 6 bases and J lost 4, with 16 bases in between. This CDR3 comprises 15 residues. CDR3 sequence reads: CASRDGVGGNQPQHF. The CDR3 DNA reads TGTGCCAGCAGGGACGGAGTGGGTGGGAATCAGCCCCAGCATTTT.

The CDR3 nucleotides are TGTGCCAGCAGCCCCGCCGGGATCGAGCAGTACTTC. It yields the protein CASSPAGIEQYF. The chain has TRBV11-2 and TRBJ2-7, with a tentative D call TRBD2 (5 bases). CDR1 is SGHAT, CDR2 FQNNGV, per germline. The germline V and J ends were trimmed by 5 bases and 6 bases, with 11 bases remaining between them. The CDR3 loop spans 12 amino acids.

The chain combines TRBV2 with TRBJ2-4, with TRBD2 matching over 10 bases. V was clipped by 4 bases and J by 3 bases; unmatched bases: 6. Per the germline V gene, CDR1 is SNHLY and CDR2 is FYNNEI. CDR3 length: 16 amino acids. The CDR3 reads CASSGSGGAGKNIQYF. In DNA, the CDR3 is TGTGCCAGCAGTGGGAGCGGGGGGGCCGGCAAAAACATTCAGTACTTC.

The V call is TRBV2, the J call TRBJ1-2, with a tentative D call TRBD1 (5 bases). CDR1 is SNHLY and CDR2 is FYNNEI in the germline V gene. Between the trimmed V and J ends, which lost 6 bases and 4 bases, there was a span of 12 bases. CDR3 length: 13 residues. Written as DNA, the CDR3 is TGTGCCAGCAGACAGACAGTACTCTATGGCTACACCTTC. Residues: CASRQTVLYGYTF.

J is TRBJ2-7 and V is TRBV30; D gene ambiguous. Trimming took 4 bases from V and 2 from J, leaving 9 bases between them. The germline gives CDR1 GTSNPN, CDR2 SVGIG (reference sequence). There are 12 residues in the CDR3. This chain's CDR3 is CAWIRGPYEQYF. As DNA, the CDR3 is TGTGCCTGGATCCGTGGGCCCTACGAGCAGTACTTC.